Here is one T cell receptor (beta chain) with its context. Patients in Seattle were enrolled during active infection, then followed longitudinally. The CDR3 totals 16 residues. Trimming took 3 bases from V and 2 from J, leaving 15 bases between them. Per germline, CDR1 MGHRA and CDR2 YSYEKL. This sample is drawn from a study of blood T cell repertoires in COVID-19. Study-wide background: The origin of the acute and convalescent COVID-19 samples was the United States, Italy and Spain. From T cells, B-cell-depleted T cells, or PBMCs came the material, which was cDNA or gDNA.

Original analysis: By means of reference gene primer amplification, nucleated cell counts were estimated. The data were produced by immunoSEQ multiplex PCR, yet TCRdb's version contains in-frame clones alone and is incomplete. For V, J and clone size, that table is used; D and trimming come from the DNA. The table lists around 400,000 clones, around 87% of them singletons. The sequenced material came from peripheral blood. The origin of this receptor is a woman aged 60-75 years with COVID-19, enrolled during active disease. The chain recombines TRBV4-1 with TRBJ2-3; a possible D gene is TRBD2 (6 bases). CDR3 in amino acids: CASSQGLQLLTDTQYF. DNA for the CDR3: TGCGCCAGCAGCCAGGGACTTCAACTCCTCACAGATACGCAGTATTTT.